A single sample is the source of the 10 T cell receptor beta chains below, sequenced in a study of shared clonotypes between healthy human individuals. Only in-frame clones appear in the TCRdb table, and some are missing; sequencing was by immunoSEQ multiplex PCR. The sample has roughly 1.4 million clones, approximately 98.5% seen once. Source material: naive CD4+ T cells sorted from blood. Regarding subset: CD45RA+ positively selected. These receptors originate from a young man in good health.

Worth noting for this clone: Different DNA sequences within this sample yield the same CDR3. This chain connects TRBV5-4 to TRBJ2-1, with D perhaps matching TRBD1 or TRBD2 (5 bases each). CDR1 SGHNT and CDR2 YYREEE come from the germline V gene (reference sequence). The CDR3 runs 13 residues. Trimming shortened V by 3 bases and J by 8 bases, and 12 bases separated the two germline ends. The CDR3 DNA is TGTGCCAGCAGCTCAACGTTGGGGGATGAGCAGTTCTTC. Its translation: CASSSTLGDEQFF.

This chain uses TRBV28 with TRBJ2-1; D gene ambiguous. V was shortened by 7 bases and J by 6 bases, with 16 bases between the two germline ends. CDR3 size: 14 residues. Germline V CDR1 and CDR2: MDHEN, SYDVKM. CDR3 in amino acids: CASNGLWDSNEQFF. In DNA form, the CDR3 reads TGTGCCAGCAACGGATTGTGGGATTCCAATGAGCAGTTCTTC. Full variable domain (missing parts from reference TRBV28 and TRBJ2-1): DVKVTQSSRYLVKRTGEKVFLECVQDMDHENMFWYRQDPGLGLRLIYFSYDVKMKEKGDIPEGYSVSREKKERFSLILESASTNQTSMYLCASNGLWDSNEQFFGPGTRLTVL.

Concerning this clone: Other DNA sequences in the same sample also yield this CDR3. The genes are TRBV9 and TRBJ2-2; possibly TRBD2 for D (5 bases). This CDR3 has 16 residues. Between the trimmed V and J ends, which lost 0 bases and 1 base, there was a span of 10 bases. Germline V gene lookup returns CDR1 SGDLS and CDR2 YYNGEE. The CDR3 DNA reads TGTGCCAGCAGCGTAGACCCAAGCGGGAACACCGGGGAGCTGTTTTTT. Encoded protein: CASSVDPSGNTGELFF.

This chain connects TRBV5-1 to TRBJ2-3; 14 bases agree with TRBD2. Per the germline V gene, CDR1 is SGHRS and CDR2 is YFSETQ. The CDR3 runs to 16 residues. J lost 5 bases, V lost 4 bases, and 6 bases had no gene match. The CDR3 DNA reads TGCGCCAGCAGCCAGGGACTAGCGGGAGCGGGAGATACGCAGTATTTT. This encodes CASSQGLAGAGDTQYF.

The V call is TRBV4-2, the J call TRBJ1-1; maybe TRBD1 (6 bases). V was cut by 5 bases and J by 10 bases, with 20 bases left in between. This CDR3 spans 14 amino acids. Looked up from germline, CDR1 is LGHNA and CDR2 is YNFKEQ. CDR3 region: CASSYRGRGNRAFF. CDR3 DNA sequence: TGTGCCAGCAGCTACCGGGGGCGGGGGAACCGAGCTTTCTTT.

The chain uses TRBV18 and TRBJ1-2; D gene ambiguous. Per germline, CDR1 KGHSH and CDR2 LQKENI. The ends were cut back, 2 bases at V and 2 bases at J, with 12 bases in the middle. The CDR3 runs 15 residues. The CDR3 DNA sequence: TGTGCCAGCTCACCAAGGGAGGCGGCAAACTATGGCTACACCTTC. Amino acid sequence: CASSPREAANYGYTF.

The J gene is TRBJ2-7, the V gene TRBV6-6; D ambiguous. The CDR3 spans 13 residues. CDR1 and CDR2 from the germline V gene are MNHNY and SVGAGI (reference sequence). With 4 bases removed from V and 7 bases from J, the gap between germline ends came to 14 bases. The CDR3 reads CASSFGETFEQYF. The CDR3 nucleotides read TGTGCCAGCAGTTTCGGCGAGACCTTTGAGCAGTACTTC.

The chain recombines TRBV7-8 with TRBJ2-7, with 8 bases fitting TRBD1. The CDR3 runs to 14 residues. Germline CDR1 is SGHVS and CDR2 is FQNEAQ. V trimming: 8 bases; J trimming: 0 bases; junction bases outside the gene matches: 6. CDR3 loop: CASGPRGPSYEQYF. As DNA, the CDR3 is TGTGCCAGCGGGCCCAGGGGGCCCTCCTACGAGCAGTACTTC.

This clone was counted once. J is TRBJ2-3 and V is TRBV10-2; 11 nucleotides match TRBD2. V dropped 7 bases and J dropped 2; count of bases not matched to a gene: 5. From germline, CDR1 is WSHSY and CDR2 SAAADI. The CDR3 length is 15 residues. CDR3 coding DNA: TGCGCCAGCAAAACTAGCGGGAGCCCCACAGATACGCAGTATTTT. Translating gives CASKTSGSPTDTQYF.

This chain uses TRBV29-1 with TRBJ2-7, with 11 bases lining up with TRBD2. The CDR3 runs to 16 residues. From germline, CDR1 is SQVTM and CDR2 ANQGSEA. Germline trimming cut 4 bases from V and 5 bases from J; bases unmatched to any gene: 13. CDR3 DNA: TGCAGCGTTGCCCCAACTACTAGCGGGAGAGTCGACGAGCAGTACTTC. This translates into CSVAPTTSGRVDEQYF.